These T cell receptor beta chains were read from a single sample in a study of T cell repertoires in cytomegalovirus infection. MiXCR, applied by TCRdb to the reads, yields one record per CDR3 protein. The data hold some 800,000 distinct CDR3 sequences, with roughly 28% observed a single time. For these TCRs, the target antigens are not known. Sequencing was performed on cultured CD8+ T cells from PBMCs, taken from culture after CMV antigen stimulation. Receptors originate from a human donor in good health (CMV status not recorded). Some clones in this sample may be carry-over from other donors' samples. The CDR3 runs from the conserved cysteine through the conserved F or W. A D gene is named only where the DNA matches it firmly. Not all rows give a size; the values are once, few, many and, for expanded clones, a class.

>NA|TRBV7-6|TRBJ1-1|many
TGTGCCAGCAGCTTAGCGGAGGACAGCCCGAACACTGAAGCTTTCTTT
CASSLAEDSPNTEAFF
>NA|TRBV28|TRBJ2-7|NA
TGTGCCAGCATTGGAGGGGACTCCTACGAGCAGTACTTC
CASIGGDSYEQYF
>TRBD1|TRBV25-1|TRBJ1-1|few
TGTGCCAGCGACAGGGGGAGGGAAGCTTTCTTT
CASDRGREAFF
>NA|TRBV27|TRBJ1-2|NA
TGTGCCAGCGCGTCGCCATATGGCTACACCTTC
CASASPYGYTF
>TRBD2|TRBV7-9|TRBJ2-5|NA
TGTGCCAGCAGCCCCCTAGCGGGGCGGTCCCAAGAGACCCAGTACTTC
CASSPLAGRSQETQYF
>NA|TRBV13|TRBJ1-1|few
TGTGCCAGCAGCGCCTTAGTAGGGGCTTTCTTT
CASSALVGAFF
>TRBD2|TRBV28|TRBJ2-1|many
TGTGCCAGCAGTCTACTTAGCGGGGGAATCTACAATGAGCAGTTCTTC
CASSLLSGGIYNEQFF
>NA|TRBV4-1|TRBJ2-1|NA
TGCGCCAGCAGCCAAGTGGGCGGCGGGCCATATGAGCAGTTCTTC
CASSQVGGGPYEQFF
>TRBD1|TRBV27|TRBJ2-7|NA
TGTGCCAGCAGTACAGGGGGGTTCCTCCACGAGCAGTACTTC
CASSTGGFLHEQYF
>NA|TRBV10-3|TRBJ2-1|NA
TGTGCCATCAGTGGGGCGGGCGACAATGAGCAGTTCTTC
CAISGAGDNEQFF
>NA|TRBV11-2|TRBJ1-1|NA
TGTGCCAGCAGCTCTACCTTAGGACGTGTCACTGAAGCTTTCTTT
CASSSTLGRVTEAFF
>NA|TRBV7-6|TRBJ1-3|few
TGTGCCAGCAGCCCAACGGGGTTCTCTGGAAACACCATATATTTT
CASSPTGFSGNTIYF
>NA|TRBV5-4|TRBJ2-3|few
TGTGCCAGCGGCTTCCAGGGCCAGGGAGATACGCAGTATTTT
CASGFQGQGDTQYF
>NA|TRBV10-3|TRBJ2-3|few
TGTGCCATCAGTGAGTCGGGTGGGGGCCACACAGATACGCAGTATTTT
CAISESGGGHTDTQYF
>NA|TRBV5-3|TRBJ1-1|NA
TGTGCCAGCAGCTTGGGAGGTCTGGGGGCGAACACTGAAGCTTTCTTT
CASSLGGLGANTEAFF
>NA|TRBV7-9|TRBJ1-4|few
TGTGCCAGCAGCTTAATTAGAGGGGATGGGGAAAAACTGTTTTTT
CASSLIRGDGEKLFF
>NA|TRBV10-2|TRBJ2-2|NA
TGCGCCAGCAGTGAGACGGGACGGAACACCGGGGAGCTGTTTTTT
CASSETGRNTGELFF
>NA|TRBV3-1|TRBJ1-1|NA
TGTGCCAGCAGCCAATTCAGGGAAAACACTGAAGCTTTCTTT
CASSQFRENTEAFF
>NA|TRBV3-1|TRBJ1-4|NA
TGTGCCAGCAGCCAAGTAGGGTACGGTAGAGTTGCAACTAATGAAAAACTGTTTTTT
CASSQVGYGRVATNEKLFF
>NA|TRBV6-2/TRBV6-3|TRBJ2-1|NA
TGTGCCAGCAGTTACGAGGCCAATGAGCAGTTCTTC
CASSYEANEQFF
>NA|TRBV4-1|TRBJ2-7|NA
TGCGCCAGCAGCCAAGATGTAGGAGGCGCCGTGCAGCACTTC
CASSQDVGGAVQHF
>NA|TRBV27|TRBJ1-5|NA
TGTGCCAGCAGTTTTATAGGGGGGGACAATCAGCCCCAGCATTTT
CASSFIGGDNQPQHF
>TRBD1|TRBV5-5|TRBJ2-7|NA
TGTGCCAGCAGCTTAAAGGCAGGGGGTAGAGGGACCTACGAGCAGTACTTC
CASSLKAGGRGTYEQYF
>NA|TRBV7-6|TRBJ2-2|NA
TGTGCCAGCAGCTTAGATGTGGGGGGACTCAACACCGGGGAGCTGTTTTTT
CASSLDVGGLNTGELFF
>NA|TRBV13|TRBJ2-1|NA
TGTGCCAGCAGCCCCCCAGGGGCGGTGGACAATGAGCAGTTCTTC
CASSPPGAVDNEQFF
>NA|TRBV7-9|TRBJ2-2|NA
TGTGCCAGCAGCTTAGGGGGGACCTACACCGGGGAGCTGTTTTTT
CASSLGGTYTGELFF
>TRBD2|TRBV7-9|TRBJ2-7|NA
TGTGCCAGCAGCTTCTCGGGGGGGCTTAACGAGCAGTACTTC
CASSFSGGLNEQYF
>NA|TRBV6-2/TRBV6-3|TRBJ1-1|NA
TGTGCCAGCGAGGGTTCCGGGGTGAACACTGAAGCTTTCTTT
CASEGSGVNTEAFF
>TRBD1|TRBV2|TRBJ1-1|once
TGTGCCAGCGGACGGACAGGGGGCACTGAAGCTTTCTTT
CASGRTGGTEAFF
>NA|TRBV7-6|TRBJ1-1|many
TGTGCCAGCAGCCCCCCCCCGAACACTGAAGCTTTCTTT
CASSPPPNTEAFF
>TRBD2|TRBV12-3/TRBV12-4|TRBJ2-1|NA
TGTGCCAGCACCTTTGAGCTAGCGGTAAACTCCTACAATGAGCAGTTCTTC
CASTFELAVNSYNEQFF
>TRBD1|TRBV28|TRBJ2-3|few
TGTGCCAGCAGTCCGGGACAGGTCACAGATACGCAGTATTTT
CASSPGQVTDTQYF
>TRBD2|TRBV4-1|TRBJ2-2|few
TGCGCCAGCAGCCAAGAAAGCATAAGCGGGGGGGCTTCCGGGGAGCTGTTTTTT
CASSQESISGGASGELFF
>TRBD1|TRBV28|TRBJ2-1|few
TGTGCCAGCAGTTCTCCCCGACAGGGGGACGATATCAATGAGCAGTTCTTC
CASSSPRQGDDINEQFF
>NA|TRBV7-6|TRBJ2-2|NA
TGTGCCAGCAGCTTAGCCTTACGCGGGCCGAACACCGGGGAGCTGTTTTTT
CASSLALRGPNTGELFF
>TRBD1|TRBV29-1|TRBJ2-1|NA
TGCAGCGTCACAGGGGCCCACTCCTACAATGAGCAGTTCTTC
CSVTGAHSYNEQFF
>TRBD2|TRBV7-6|TRBJ2-1|NA
TGTGCCAGCAGCTTTCCTAGCGGGGTTTCCTACAATGAGCAGTTCTTC
CASSFPSGVSYNEQFF